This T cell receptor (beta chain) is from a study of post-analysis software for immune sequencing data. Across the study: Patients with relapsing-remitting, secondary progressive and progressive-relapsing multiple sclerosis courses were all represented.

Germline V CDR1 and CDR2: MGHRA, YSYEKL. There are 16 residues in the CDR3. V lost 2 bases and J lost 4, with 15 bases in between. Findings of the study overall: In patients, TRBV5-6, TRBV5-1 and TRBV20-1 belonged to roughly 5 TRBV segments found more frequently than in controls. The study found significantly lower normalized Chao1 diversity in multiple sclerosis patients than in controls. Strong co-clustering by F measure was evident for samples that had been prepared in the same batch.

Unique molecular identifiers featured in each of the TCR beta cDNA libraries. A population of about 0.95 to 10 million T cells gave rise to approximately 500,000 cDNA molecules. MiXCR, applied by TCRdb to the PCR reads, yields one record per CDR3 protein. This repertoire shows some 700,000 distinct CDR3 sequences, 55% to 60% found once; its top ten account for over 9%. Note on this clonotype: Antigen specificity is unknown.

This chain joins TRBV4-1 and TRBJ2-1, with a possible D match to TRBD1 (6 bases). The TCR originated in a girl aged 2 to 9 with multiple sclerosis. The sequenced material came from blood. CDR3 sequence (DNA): TGCGCCAGCAGCCAAACCAGGGGCGATTCATACAATGAGCAGTTCTTC. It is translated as CASSQTRGDSYNEQFF.